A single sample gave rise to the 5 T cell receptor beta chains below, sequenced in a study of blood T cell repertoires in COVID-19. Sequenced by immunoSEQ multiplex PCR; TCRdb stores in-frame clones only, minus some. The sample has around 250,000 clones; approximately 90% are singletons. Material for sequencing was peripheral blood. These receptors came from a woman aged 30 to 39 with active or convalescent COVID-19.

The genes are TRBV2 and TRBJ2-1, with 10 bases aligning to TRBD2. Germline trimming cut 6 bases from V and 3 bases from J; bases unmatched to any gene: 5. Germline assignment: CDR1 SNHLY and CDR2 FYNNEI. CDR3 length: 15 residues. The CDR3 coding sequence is TGTGCCAGCAGGCCGGGACTAGCGAACTACAATGAGCAGTTCTTC. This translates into CASRPGLANYNEQFF.

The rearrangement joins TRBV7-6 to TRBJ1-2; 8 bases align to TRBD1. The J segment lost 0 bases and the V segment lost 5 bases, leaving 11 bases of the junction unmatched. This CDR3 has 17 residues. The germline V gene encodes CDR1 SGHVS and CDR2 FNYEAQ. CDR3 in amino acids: CASSLRRTGIPNYGYTF. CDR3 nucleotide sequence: TGTGCCAGCAGCCTCCGACGGACAGGGATTCCTAACTATGGCTACACCTTC.

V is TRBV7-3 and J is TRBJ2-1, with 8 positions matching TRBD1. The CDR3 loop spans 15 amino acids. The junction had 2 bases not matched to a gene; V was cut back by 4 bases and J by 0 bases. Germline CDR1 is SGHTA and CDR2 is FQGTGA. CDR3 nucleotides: TGTGCCAGCAGCTCCGGACAGGGCTCCTACAATGAGCAGTTCTTC. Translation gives CASSSGQGSYNEQFF.

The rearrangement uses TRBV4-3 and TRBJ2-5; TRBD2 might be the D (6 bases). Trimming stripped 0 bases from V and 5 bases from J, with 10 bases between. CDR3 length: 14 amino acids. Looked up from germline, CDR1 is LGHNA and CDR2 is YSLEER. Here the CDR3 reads CASSQDVGRETQYF. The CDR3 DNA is TGCGCCAGCAGCCAAGATGTGGGGAGGGAGACCCAGTACTTC.

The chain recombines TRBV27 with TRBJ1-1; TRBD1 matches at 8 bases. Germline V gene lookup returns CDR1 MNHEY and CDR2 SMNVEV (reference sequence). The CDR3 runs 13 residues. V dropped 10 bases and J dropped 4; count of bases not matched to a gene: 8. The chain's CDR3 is CATHQGAGTEAFF. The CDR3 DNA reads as TGTGCCACCCACCAGGGGGCTGGCACTGAAGCTTTCTTT.